This TCR beta chain appears in the sequencing data of a study of blood T cell repertoires in COVID-19. Profiling relied on immunoSEQ multiplex PCR, and the TCRdb table lists in-frame clones only, not all of them. Here the sample spans some 170,000 clones, about 88% being singletons. A few counts support this clone. Sequencing input: PBMCs or T cells enriched from blood (not recorded which). The clonotype was recovered from a human donor with acute COVID-19. The donor label of this sample is uncertain.

In DNA form, the CDR3 reads TGCAGCGTACTACAGGGGGACGGTCAGCCCCAGCATTTT. This gives the protein CSVLQGDGQPQHF. The chain couples TRBV29-1 to TRBJ1-5; TRBD1 aligns across 8 bases. CDR1 is SQVTM and CDR2 is ANQGSEA in the germline V gene. The CDR3 consists of 13 residues. V trimming: 6 bases; J trimming: 6 bases; junction bases outside the gene matches: 7.